Below are 30 T cell receptor beta chains sequenced from a single sample in a study of glioma-infiltrating T cells after dendritic cell vaccination. Repertoires were generated with immunoSEQ multiplex PCR, while TCRdb's copy carries only in-frame clones and drops some. This sample has fewer than 110,000 clones, with around 81% found just once. The starting material was blood, obtained before dendritic cell vaccination. These receptors were obtained from a human donor with glioblastoma.

The genes are TRBV6-5 and TRBJ1-2; D might be TRBD1 (6 bases). The V gene lost 5 bases and the J gene lost 8 bases, with 15 bases spanning the gap. The V gene's germline CDR1 is MNHEY and CDR2 SVGAGI. The length of the CDR3 is 13 residues. In DNA form, the CDR3 reads TGTGCCAGCAGTGACACAGGGAGAGAGGGCTACACCTTC. It specifies CASSDTGREGYTF.

DNA for the CDR3: TGTGCCAGCAGCCTTGATTCGGCTGAAGCTTTCTTT. Amino acid sequence: CASSLDSAEAFF. The chain links TRBV7-2 to TRBJ1-1, with D unclear. The CDR3 has 12 amino acids. Trimming took 5 bases from V and 6 from J, leaving 10 bases between them. Germline lookup yields CDR1 SGHTA and CDR2 FQGNSA.

The chain recombines TRBV11-2 with TRBJ2-1, with D tentatively TRBD2 (5 bases). V lost 0 bases to trimming and J lost 8 bases, with 17 bases between them. The CDR3 consists of 16 residues. Germline V gene data show CDR1 as SGHAT and CDR2 as FQNNGV. The CDR3 bases are TGTGCCAGCAGCTTAGACTTCCTAGCCCTTCTGGATGAGCAGTTCTTC. Residues: CASSLDFLALLDEQFF. The whole variable domain, remainder taken from reference TRBV11-2 and TRBJ2-1, is EAGVAQSPRYKIIEKRQSVAFWCNPISGHATLYWYQQILGQGPKLLIQFQNNGVVDDSQLPKDRFSAERLKGVDSTLKIQPAKLEDSAVYLCASSLDFLALLDEQFFGPGTRLTVL.

V usage is TRBV18 and J usage is TRBJ2-2; 7 positions agree with TRBD1. The germline gives CDR1 KGHSH, CDR2 LQKENI. The trim removed 5 bases at V and 7 bases at J, leaving 10 bases unmatched. This CDR3 comprises 15 residues. CDR3 sequence (DNA): TGTGCCAGCTCAAGACAGGGTGAGAGCATCGGGGAGCTGTTTTTT. It codes for CASSRQGESIGELFF.

The CDR3 loop is CSVERSGTDTQYF. CDR3 nucleotides: TGCAGCGTTGAACGGTCGGGCACAGATACGCAGTATTTT. The rearrangement uses TRBV29-1 and TRBJ2-3; D is unclear. Per germline, CDR1 SQVTM and CDR2 ANQGSEA. V shed 2 bases and J shed 1 base, with 7 bases lying between them. This CDR3 contains 13 residues.

This sequence joins TRBV10-1 and TRBJ2-1; D is perhaps TRBD2 (6 bases). This CDR3 is built from 16 residues. Germline-derived CDR1 and CDR2 are WNHNN and SYGVQD (reference sequence). V lost 1 base, J lost 6 bases, and 16 bases lay in between. In nucleotides, the CDR3 is TGCGCCAGCAGTGAGTTACGGACTACAAGTCTCAATGAGCAGTTCTTC. This sequence encodes CASSELRTTSLNEQFF.

The chain employs TRBV7-9 and TRBJ2-3, with unresolved D. CDR3 length equals 11 residues. Trimming took off 11 bases at V and 1 base at J, with 7 bases between the two ends. Germline loops: CDR1 SEHNR, CDR2 FQNEAQ (reference sequence). CDR3 protein: CAGQGTDTQYF. In DNA, the CDR3 is TGTGCCGGGCAGGGCACAGATACGCAGTATTTT.

The chain links TRBV7-2 to TRBJ2-2, with TRBD1 matching over 7 bases. From germline, CDR1 is SGHTA and CDR2 FQGNSA. The CDR3 length is 15 residues. The junction had 4 bases not matched to a gene; V was cut back by 5 bases and J by 1 base. CDR3 DNA sequence: TGTGCCAGCAGCCCGACAGGGCTGAACACCGGGGAGCTGTTTTTT. Translated: CASSPTGLNTGELFF.

The J gene is TRBJ2-3, the V gene TRBV29-1; D unresolved. This CDR3 has 12 residues. Germline V gene lookup returns CDR1 SQVTM and CDR2 ANQGSEA. V dropped 4 bases and J dropped 2 bases, with 7 bases sitting between them. CDR3 bases: TGCAGCGTTGCCCTTCCCACAGATACGCAGTATTTT. Translating it yields CSVALPTDTQYF.

Only a few counts were recorded for this clone. The chain carries TRBV7-2 and TRBJ2-7, with TRBD1 matching over 7 bases. Trimming at V came to 5 bases and at J to 2 bases, leaving 3 bases not matched to a gene. This CDR3 has 13 amino acids. Per the germline V gene, CDR1 is SGHTA and CDR2 is FQGNSA. CDR3 loop: CASSQTGPYEQYF. The CDR3 DNA sequence: TGTGCCAGCAGCCAGACAGGGCCCTACGAGCAGTACTTC.

This sequence joins TRBV19 and TRBJ2-7, with 8 bases fitting TRBD1. Germline CDR1 LNHDA, CDR2 SQIVND (reference sequence). The CDR3 is 15 residues long. Trimming cost V 6 bases and J 3 bases; bases outside gene matches: 10. The CDR3 loop is CASSSRQGFDYEQYF. The CDR3 DNA reads as TGTGCCAGTAGCTCGCGACAGGGGTTTGACTACGAGCAGTACTTC.

V is TRBV29-1 and J is TRBJ2-3; possible D gene TRBD1, 6 bases. Germline-derived CDR1 and CDR2 are SQVTM and ANQGSEA. The CDR3 contains 13 residues. The V end was cut by 3 bases, the J end by 3 bases, with 10 bases between. The CDR3 DNA follows: TGCAGCGTTGACACGACAGGAACAGATACGCAGTATTTT. It encodes CSVDTTGTDTQYF.

This chain uses TRBV18 with TRBJ2-7, with 9 bases identical to TRBD1. Per germline, CDR1 KGHSH and CDR2 LQKENI. The CDR3 sequence is 13 residues long. V lost 2 bases, J lost 12 bases, and 8 bases stayed unmatched. The CDR3 sequence is CASSPGTGYGSYF. DNA of the CDR3: TGTGCCAGCTCACCAGGGACAGGGTATGGATCGTACTTC.

The V gene is TRBV30, the J gene TRBJ2-3; 7 bases align to TRBD2. The J segment lost 3 bases and the V segment lost 2 bases, leaving 5 bases of the junction unmatched. Germline V gene lookup returns CDR1 GTSNPN and CDR2 SVGIG (reference sequence). The length of the CDR3 is 14 residues. As DNA, the CDR3 is TGTGCCTGGAGTTCTGGCGGGGGAACAGATACGCAGTATTTT. As protein: CAWSSGGGTDTQYF.

In this sample, this clone turned up a few times. Here the CDR3 DNA reads TGTGCCAGCACCCCCGGGACAGGGGATACCGGGGAGCTGTTTTTT. It is translated as CASTPGTGDTGELFF. The V and J genes are TRBV5-6 and TRBJ2-2; 10 nucleotides align to TRBD1. CDR1 and CDR2 from the germline V gene are SGHDT and YYEEEE. J gave up 5 bases and V 6 bases, and 7 bases lay outside the gene matches. This CDR3 has 15 residues.

V usage is TRBV5-1 and J usage is TRBJ2-2; D remains ambiguous. V was shortened by 0 bases and J by 2 bases, with 11 bases between the two germline ends. There are 16 residues in the CDR3. The germline CDR1 and CDR2 sequences are SGHRS and YFSETQ. In nucleotides, the CDR3 is TGCGCCAGCAGCTTGGTTCAGGTCCCAAACACCGGGGAGCTGTTTTTT. Protein product: CASSLVQVPNTGELFF.

The chain has TRBV7-9 and TRBJ2-5; a possible D gene is TRBD1 (6 bases). Gene TRBJ2-7 matches the end of the DNA better, so the J call may be wrong. Germline V gene sequence: CDR1 SEHNR, CDR2 FQNEAQ (reference sequence). This CDR3 has 16 amino acids. This CDR3 is CASSLSPTGLDYEQYF. The DNA of the CDR3 is TGTGCCAGCAGCTTAAGTCCGACAGGCCTAGACTACGAGCAGTACTTC.

The V and J genes are TRBV2 and TRBJ2-3; weak D call: TRBD2 (5 bases). The CDR3 runs to 14 residues. Trimming stripped 4 bases from V and 1 base from J, with 9 bases between. Germline V CDR1 and CDR2: SNHLY, FYNNEI. Here the CDR3 reads CASSVNGGTDTQYF. CDR3 sequence (DNA): TGTGCCAGCAGTGTCAACGGGGGCACAGATACGCAGTATTTT.

The chain joins TRBV27 to TRBJ2-7; D may be TRBD1 (5 bases). The CDR3 runs 13 residues. The germline gives CDR1 MNHEY, CDR2 SMNVEV (reference sequence). Trimming took off 2 bases at V and 6 bases at J, with 11 bases between the two ends. This CDR3 reads CASSLTGVGEQYF. The CDR3 DNA is TGTGCCAGCAGTTTAACAGGAGTGGGCGAGCAGTACTTC.

The gene calls are TRBV6-1 and TRBJ1-5, with D possibly TRBD1 on 6 matching bases. Looked up from germline, CDR1 is MNHNS and CDR2 is SASEGT. Trimming took 6 bases from V and 0 from J, leaving 12 bases between them. This CDR3 is built from 15 residues. DNA of the CDR3: TGTGCCAGCAGACACAGGGACGATAGCAATCAGCCCCAGCATTTT. Translating gives CASRHRDDSNQPQHF.

The sample holds one count of this clone. This sequence joins TRBV5-1 and TRBJ2-7, with 8 bases lining up with TRBD1. Germline values: CDR1 SGHRS, CDR2 YFSETQ. V shed 4 bases and J 6 bases; nucleotides not matched to a gene: 9. CDR3 length equals 14 residues. Here the CDR3 reads CASSTLATGGEQYF. The DNA for the CDR3 is TGCGCCAGCAGCACCCTCGCAACAGGGGGCGAGCAGTACTTC. The whole variable domain, filled in from reference TRBV5-1 and TRBJ2-7, reads KAGVTQTPRYLIKTRGQQVTLSCSPISGHRSVSWYQQTPGQGLQFLFEYFSETQRNKGNFPGRFSGRQFSNSRSEMNVSTLELGDSALYLCASSTLATGGEQYFGPGTRLTVT.

This sequence joins TRBV19 and TRBJ2-2, with 10 nucleotides matching TRBD2. This CDR3 comprises 17 residues. The germline gives CDR1 LNHDA, CDR2 SQIVND (reference sequence). V gave up 1 base and J gave up 0 bases; unmatched junction bases: 2. This chain's CDR3 is CASSIGLAGANTGELFF. The CDR3 nucleotides are TGTGCCAGTAGTATAGGGCTAGCGGGGGCGAACACCGGGGAGCTGTTTTTT.

The chain couples TRBV30 to TRBJ2-7, with TRBD2 as a possible D gene (5 bases). The CDR3 length is 13 residues. From germline, CDR1 is GTSNPN and CDR2 SVGIG (reference sequence). V dropped 3 bases and J dropped 7 bases, with 16 bases sitting between them. The chain's CDR3 is CAWRDGPTKEQYF. The DNA of the CDR3 is TGTGCCTGGAGGGATGGACCGACTAAAGAGCAGTACTTC.

Worth noting for this clone: At one of its ends the junction is not consistent with the germline gene, which may arise from a read error. J is TRBJ2-7 and V is TRBV30; 9 bases align to TRBD1. The germline V gene encodes CDR1 GTSNPN and CDR2 SVGIG (reference sequence). The CDR3 is 10 amino acids. The CDR3 loop is CAWGEGQGRF. In nucleotides, the CDR3 is TGTGCCTGGGGGGAGGGACAGGGAAGGTTC.

The V call is TRBV5-4, the J call TRBJ2-5; TRBD1 matches 11 bases. In germline, CDR1 is SGHNT, CDR2 YYREEE (reference sequence). The CDR3 loop spans 16 amino acids. V dropped 3 bases and J dropped 7; count of bases not matched to a gene: 11. CDR3 nucleotides: TGTGCCAGCAGCTCCGGGGACAGGGGGGAGCGGGGGACCCAGTACTTC. This translates into CASSSGDRGERGTQYF.

The chain couples TRBV29-1 to TRBJ2-1; 9 nucleotides agree with TRBD2. There are 13 residues in the CDR3. Germline CDR1 is SQVTM and CDR2 is ANQGSEA. V lost 4 bases to trimming and J lost 9 bases; unmatched junction nucleotides: 7. The CDR3 DNA is TGCAGCGTTGGGCAGCGGGGGGCCGGTGAGCAGTTCTTC. Protein product: CSVGQRGAGEQFF.

The chain carries TRBV4-2 and TRBJ2-5; D ambiguous. This CDR3 has 16 amino acids. CDR1 is LGHNA, CDR2 YNFKEQ, per germline. Trimming removed 4 bases at V and 2 bases at J, with 17 bases between. The CDR3 region has the DNA TGTGCCAGCAGCCCCCGATCGTCCAGGTATCAAGAGACCCAGTACTTC. It codes for CASSPRSSRYQETQYF.

The count of this clone is one. The chain couples TRBV5-3 to TRBJ2-7; TRBD1 aligns across 7 bases. TRBV5-3 is annotated as an ORF whose role is uncertain. This CDR3 contains 14 residues. After removal of 0 bases from V and 6 bases from J, the junction contained 6 bases not matched to a gene. The CDR3 reads CARSLAKGAGEQYF. CDR3 DNA sequence: TGTGCCAGAAGCTTGGCCAAGGGGGCAGGCGAGCAGTACTTC.

The V gene is TRBV19, the J gene TRBJ2-3, with 11 bases lining up with TRBD2. CDR3 length equals 16 residues. Germline V gene data show CDR1 as LNHDA and CDR2 as SQIVND (reference sequence). With 3 bases clipped from V and 2 bases from J, the junction kept 4 bases outside the gene matches. CDR3 in amino acids: CASSITSGGDTDTQYF. DNA of the CDR3: TGTGCCAGTAGTATTACTAGCGGGGGCGACACAGATACGCAGTATTTT.

The V call is TRBV7-8, the J call TRBJ1-4; maybe TRBD1 (6 bases). Trimming took 5 bases from V and 2 from J, leaving 15 bases between them. The CDR3 has 16 residues. Germline assignment: CDR1 SGHVS and CDR2 FQNEAQ. DNA of the CDR3: TGTGCCAGCAGCCTCGGGGGGCGAGGCACTAATGAAAAACTGTTTTTT. Its translation is CASSLGGRGTNEKLFF.